This T cell receptor beta chain comes out of a study of CD8+CD57+ T cells in acquired aplastic anemia. Study context: Sorted CD4+ plus CD8+ cells gave DNA averaging around 3 ug. Average CD4+ read depth in healthy donors was around 10 million reads. Findings and caveats of the study: The number of CD8+ CDR3 sequences shared by patients and controls was around 30.

Genomic DNA constituted the template upon which TCR beta VDJ and CDR3 profiling was performed. Each CDR3 protein is one row after TCRdb ran MiXCR on the reads. The sample consists of about 190,000 distinct CDR3 sequences, 50% to 55% of them appearing once. CDR3 length: 15 residues. The germline V gene has CDR1 GTSNPN and CDR2 SVGIG (reference sequence). Trimming took 5 bases from V and 2 from J, leaving 18 bases between them. With regard to this clonotype: The antigen is not known.

The TCR comes from a human donor in good health, serving as a control. The chain combines TRBV30 with TRBJ2-5; a weak D match, TRBD2 (7 bases). Source material: sorted CD4+, CD8+, or CD8+CD57+ T cells (not recorded which) from PBMCs. The CDR3 bases are TGTGCCTGGTCCTGGGGGGGGGCCCGGCAAGAGACCCAGTACTTC. This sequence encodes CAWSWGGARQETQYF.